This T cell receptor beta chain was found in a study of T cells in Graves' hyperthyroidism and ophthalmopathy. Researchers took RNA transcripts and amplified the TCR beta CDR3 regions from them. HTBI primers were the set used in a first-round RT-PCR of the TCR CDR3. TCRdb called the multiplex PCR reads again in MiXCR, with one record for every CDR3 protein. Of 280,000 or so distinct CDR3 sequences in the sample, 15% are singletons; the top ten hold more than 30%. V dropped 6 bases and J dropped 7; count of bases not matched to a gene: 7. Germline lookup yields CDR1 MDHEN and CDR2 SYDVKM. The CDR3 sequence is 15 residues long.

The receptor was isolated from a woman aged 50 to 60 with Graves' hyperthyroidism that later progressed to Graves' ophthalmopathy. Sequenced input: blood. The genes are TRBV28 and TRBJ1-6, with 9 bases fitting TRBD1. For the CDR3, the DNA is TGTGCCAGCAGCCTGACAGGGGGAGAGAATTCACCCCTCCACTTT. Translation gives CASSLTGGENSPLHF.